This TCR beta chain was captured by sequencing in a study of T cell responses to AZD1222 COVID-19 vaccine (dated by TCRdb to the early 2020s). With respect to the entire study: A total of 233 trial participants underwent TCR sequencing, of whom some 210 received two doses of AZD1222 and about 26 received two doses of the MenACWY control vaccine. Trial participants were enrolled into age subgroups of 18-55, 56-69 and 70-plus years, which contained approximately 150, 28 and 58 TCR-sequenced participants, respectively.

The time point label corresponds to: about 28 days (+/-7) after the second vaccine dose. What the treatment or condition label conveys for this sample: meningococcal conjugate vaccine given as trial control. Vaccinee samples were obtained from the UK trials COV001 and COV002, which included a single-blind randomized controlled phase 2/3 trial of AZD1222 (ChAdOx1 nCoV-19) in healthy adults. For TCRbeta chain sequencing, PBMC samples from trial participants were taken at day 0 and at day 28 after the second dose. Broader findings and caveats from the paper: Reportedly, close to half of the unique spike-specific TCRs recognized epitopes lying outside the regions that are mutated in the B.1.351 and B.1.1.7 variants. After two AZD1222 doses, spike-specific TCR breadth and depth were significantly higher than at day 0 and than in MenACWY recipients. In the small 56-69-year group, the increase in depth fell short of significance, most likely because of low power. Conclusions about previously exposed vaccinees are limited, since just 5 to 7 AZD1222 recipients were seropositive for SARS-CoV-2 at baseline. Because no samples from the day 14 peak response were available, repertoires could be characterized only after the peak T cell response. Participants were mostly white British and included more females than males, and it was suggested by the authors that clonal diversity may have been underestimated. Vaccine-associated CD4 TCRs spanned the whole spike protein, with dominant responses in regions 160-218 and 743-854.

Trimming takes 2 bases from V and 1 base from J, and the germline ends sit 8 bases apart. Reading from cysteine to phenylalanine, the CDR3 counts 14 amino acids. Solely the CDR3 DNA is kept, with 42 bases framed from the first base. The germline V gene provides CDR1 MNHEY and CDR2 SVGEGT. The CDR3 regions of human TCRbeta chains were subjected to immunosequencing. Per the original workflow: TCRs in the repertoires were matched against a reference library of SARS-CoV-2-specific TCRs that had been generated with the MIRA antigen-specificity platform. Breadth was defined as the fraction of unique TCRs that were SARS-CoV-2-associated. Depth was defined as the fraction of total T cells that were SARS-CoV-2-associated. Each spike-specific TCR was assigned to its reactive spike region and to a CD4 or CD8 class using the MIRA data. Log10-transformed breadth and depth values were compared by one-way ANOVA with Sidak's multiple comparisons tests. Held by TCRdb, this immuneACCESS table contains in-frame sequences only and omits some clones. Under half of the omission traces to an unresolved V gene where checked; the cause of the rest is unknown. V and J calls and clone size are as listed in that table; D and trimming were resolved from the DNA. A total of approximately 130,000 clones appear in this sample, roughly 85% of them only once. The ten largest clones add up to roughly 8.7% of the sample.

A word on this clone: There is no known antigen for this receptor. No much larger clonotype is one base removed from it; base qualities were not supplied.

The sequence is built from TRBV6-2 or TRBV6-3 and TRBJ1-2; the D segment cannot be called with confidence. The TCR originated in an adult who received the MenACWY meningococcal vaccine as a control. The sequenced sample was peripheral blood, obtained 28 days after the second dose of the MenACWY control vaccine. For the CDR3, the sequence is CASSYGSGNYGYTF. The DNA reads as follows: TGTGCCAGCAGTTACGGGTCGGGTAACTATGGCTACACCTTC.